The present T cell receptor beta chain was sequenced within a study of blood T cell repertoires in COVID-19. Overall study: Samples came from the United States, Italy and Spain, spanning acute and convalescent COVID-19. Sources were T cells, B-cell-depleted T cells, or PBMCs; the material itself was cDNA or gDNA.

Using immunoSEQ multiplex PCR, the repertoire was profiled, and TCRdb retains in-frame clones only, with some absent. The table has more than 100,000 clones, roughly 88% seen once. The CDR3 sequence is 14 residues long. Germline-derived CDR1 and CDR2 are SGDLS and YYNGEE. V lost 4 bases, J lost 5 bases, and 16 bases lay in between. This clone was counted only a few times. The chain has TRBV9 and TRBJ2-7; tentative D call: TRBD2 (6 bases). The sample taken for sequencing was peripheral blood. This sequence was found in a woman aged 45 to 65 with active or convalescent COVID-19. CDR3 in DNA: TGTGCCAGCAGCCCGTACCGGGAGCCCAACGAGCAGTACTTC. Amino acid sequence: CASSPYREPNEQYF.